Listed below are T cell receptor beta chains from one sample, sequenced in a study of early T cells in non-severe SARS-CoV-2 infection. TCRdb redid the calling of the 5' RACE reads with MiXCR, one entry per CDR3 protein. The sample has tens of thousands of distinct CDR3 sequences, over 10% seen once. The sequenced material came from whole blood. The origin of the receptors is an adult who was a healthcare worker with PCR-confirmed SARS-CoV-2 infection or an uninfected control (not recorded which). The CDR3 runs from the conserved cysteine through the conserved F or W. D genes are given only for firm matches. Rows give clone size only sometimes, using once, few, many, or a class for an expanded clone.

TRBV27	TRBJ2-7	NA	few	CASSLYAGVLYEQYF	TGTGCCAGCAGTTTATATGCAGGGGTCCTGTACGAGCAGTACTTC
TRBV9	TRBJ2-1	NA	few	CASSVAGRDNEQFF	TGTGCCAGCAGCGTAGCCGGGAGAGACAATGAGCAGTTCTTC
TRBV5-1	TRBJ2-1	NA	NA	CASSFNYYNEQFF	TGCGCCAGCAGCTTCAACTACTACAATGAGCAGTTCTTC
TRBV7-2	TRBJ2-7	NA	many	CASSLVSSYEQYF	TGTGCCAGCAGCTTAGTTAGCTCCTACGAGCAGTACTTC
TRBV29-1	TRBJ2-7	NA	NA	CSVDSGEDEQYF	TGCAGCGTTGATTCAGGGGAGGACGAGCAGTACTTC
TRBV6-2/TRBV6-3	TRBJ1-1	NA	few	CASQRAGYMNTEAFF	TGTGCCAGCCAACGGGCGGGGTACATGAACACTGAAGCTTTCTTT
TRBV7-8	TRBJ2-1	TRBD2	many	CASSLARLAGGGEQFF	TGTGCCAGCAGCTTAGCGCGACTAGCGGGAGGGGGTGAGCAGTTCTTC
TRBV12-3/TRBV12-4	TRBJ2-2	NA	few	CASSLRASGELFF	TGTGCCAGCAGTCTCCGGGCCTCCGGGGAGCTGTTTTTT
TRBV29-1	TRBJ1-1	NA	few	CSTQGGATEAFF	TGCAGCACCCAGGGAGGGGCCACTGAAGCTTTCTTT
TRBV12-3/TRBV12-4	TRBJ2-5	NA	few	CASSSKIPRSGTVQETQYF	TGTGCCAGCAGCTCCAAAATACCCCGGAGCGGTACAGTACAAGAGACCCAGTACTTC
TRBV5-1	TRBJ2-7	NA	NA	CASSPNGVSYEQYF	TGCGCCAGCAGCCCCAACGGGGTCTCCTACGAGCAGTACTTC
TRBV29-1	TRBJ2-6	NA	NA	CSVEVGSSGANVLTF	TGCAGCGTTGAAGTTGGCAGCTCTGGGGCCAACGTCCTGACTTTC
TRBV20-1	TRBJ2-1	TRBD2	few	CSARAGSGDFYNEQFF	TGCAGTGCTAGAGCTGGTAGCGGGGACTTCTACAATGAGCAGTTCTTC
TRBV7-6	TRBJ2-1	NA	few	CASSLVAGPVEQFF	TGTGCCAGCAGCTTAGTTGCGGGCCCGGTTGAGCAGTTCTTC
TRBV19	TRBJ2-3	NA	NA	CASSTGTSTDTQYF	TGTGCCAGTAGTACAGGGACTAGCACAGATACGCAGTATTTT
TRBV12-5	TRBJ2-3	NA	few	CASALGSKDTQYF	TGTGCTAGTGCCCTGGGGTCCAAAGATACGCAGTATTTT
TRBV6-6	TRBJ2-7	NA	NA	CASRGGAPGYEQYF	TGTGCCAGCAGGGGTGGGGCTCCAGGGTACGAGCAGTACTTC
TRBV5-1	TRBJ2-1	TRBD2	NA	CASSLASGEYNEQFF	TGCGCCAGCAGCTTGGCTAGCGGGGAGTACAATGAGCAGTTCTTC
TRBV19	TRBJ1-1	NA	many	CASSQAGVATEAFF	TGTGCCAGTAGTCAGGCGGGGGTAGCCACTGAAGCTTTCTTT
TRBV28	TRBJ1-5	NA	many	CASFSPVGSQPQHF	TGTGCCAGCTTCTCCCCGGTAGGGAGTCAGCCCCAGCATTTT
TRBV20-1	TRBJ2-3	TRBD1	many	CSADRTGRLDTQYF	TGCAGTGCAGATAGGACAGGGAGGTTGGATACGCAGTATTTT
TRBV29-1	TRBJ2-1	TRBD2	few	CSVPQGLAGGPGEQFF	TGCAGCGTTCCCCAGGGACTAGCGGGAGGGCCGGGAGAGCAGTTCTTC
TRBV28	TRBJ1-2	TRBD1	NA	CASSSEGQGTPYGYTF	TGTGCCAGCAGTTCGGAGGGACAGGGGACCCCCTATGGCTACACCTTC
TRBV10-3	TRBJ1-1	TRBD1	NA	CASGQNLNTEAFF	TGTGCCTCGGGACAGAACCTGAACACTGAAGCTTTCTTT
TRBV29-1	TRBJ2-4	TRBD1	NA	CSVVTGANIQYF	TGCAGCGTTGTAACAGGGGCTAACATTCAGTACTTC
TRBV6-5	TRBJ1-3	TRBD1	NA	CASSRGGARGNTIYF	TGTGCCAGCAGCCGAGGGGGCGCGAGGGGAAACACCATATATTTT
TRBV7-2	TRBJ2-3	TRBD2	NA	CASSLTSGANTDTQYF	TGTGCCAGCAGCTTAACTAGCGGGGCCAACACAGATACGCAGTATTTT
TRBV28	TRBJ2-7	NA	NA	CASRMGSYEQYF	TGTGCCAGCAGGATGGGGTCCTACGAGCAGTACTTC
TRBV2	TRBJ1-1	NA	NA	CASINSGPNTEAFF	TGTGCCAGCATTAATTCTGGACCGAACACTGAAGCTTTCTTT
TRBV5-6	TRBJ1-1	NA	many	CASSLEAGNWNTEAFF	TGTGCCAGCAGCTTGGAAGCGGGCAACTGGAACACTGAAGCTTTCTTT
TRBV6-2/TRBV6-3	TRBJ2-2	NA	NA	CASIGFGELFF	TGTGCCAGCATCGGGTTCGGGGAGCTGTTTTTT
TRBV7-3	TRBJ1-1	NA	few	CASTPGEGWTEAFF	TGTGCCAGCACCCCCGGGGAGGGTTGGACTGAAGCTTTCTTT
TRBV18	TRBJ2-2	TRBD2	NA	CASSPRQTSGNTGELFF	TGTGCCAGCTCACCTCGCCAGACTAGCGGGAACACCGGGGAGCTGTTTTTT
TRBV30	TRBJ1-1	NA	few	CAWSVDSYTEAFF	TGTGCCTGGAGTGTTGACAGTTACACTGAAGCTTTCTTT
TRBV19	TRBJ1-2	NA	few	CASSISRSNYGYTF	TGTGCCAGTAGTATTTCCAGGTCTAACTATGGCTACACCTTC
TRBV29-1	TRBJ1-1	NA	many	CSVGWGPTLNTEAFF	TGCAGCGTTGGATGGGGACCGACCCTGAACACTGAAGCTTTCTTT
TRBV12-3/TRBV12-4	TRBJ1-3	NA	few	CASKRASGNTIYF	TGTGCCAGTAAGCGGGCCTCTGGAAACACCATATATTTT
TRBV27	TRBJ1-6	TRBD1	few	CASSYTGTGNSPLHF	TGTGCCAGCAGTTATACCGGGACAGGGAATTCACCCCTCCACTTT
TRBV7-2	TRBJ2-2	NA	NA	CASSPAGSGELFF	TGTGCCAGCAGCCCCGCGGGGTCCGGGGAGCTGTTTTTT
TRBV2	TRBJ2-5	TRBD1	few	CASSTGGWATQYF	TGTGCCAGCTCCACAGGGGGTTGGGCGACCCAGTACTTC
TRBV6-6	TRBJ1-5	TRBD1	few	CASSIRDRDQPQHF	TGTGCCAGCAGTATCCGGGACAGAGATCAGCCCCAGCATTTT